This T cell receptor beta chain was recovered during a study of blood T cell repertoires in COVID-19 (dated by TCRdb to 2020 to 2022). With respect to the entire study: Samples covering the acute and convalescent phases of COVID-19 were provided by collaborators in the United States, Italy and Spain. The prospective study material was composed of cDNA or gDNA derived from T cells, B-cell-depleted T cells, or PBMCs. Deeply sampled blood TCRbeta repertoires from subjects exposed to, actively infected with, or recovered from COVID-19 were included in the dataset. A freely available public database, intended as a resource for researchers studying the immune response to SARS-CoV-2, is where the repertoires were released. Samples came from the ongoing ImmuneRACE study (first 160 participants) plus 1,254 subjects from 6 global collaborators. Nearly every sample came with metadata listing a de-identified subject ID, COVID-19 status, age in years and sex. Where HLA class I and class II types were available, the types were taken from metadata supplied by the sample provider, not from assay-based typing. What the research found in general, with its limitations: The amount of clinical and demographic metadata varied by source and participant and was provided uncurated.

Concerning this clone: Its antigen is still unknown. Qualities for individual bases were not recorded, and no much larger clone is one base off.

TCRbeta CDR3 regions were amplified from genomic DNA using the immunoSEQ Assay, a bias-controlled multiplex PCR. Per the authors' processing: Within the assay, amplification of reference gene primers was used to estimate how many nucleated cells each sample contained. Sequence reads were collapsed and filtered to measure the absolute abundance of every unique TCRbeta CDR3 rearrangement. For each sample, productive Simpson clonality was calculated as the square root of Simpson's diversity index over productive rearrangements. The immuneACCESS repertoire file appears here via TCRdb, limited to in-frame rearrangements. These files lack a portion of the clones; in checked studies, under half of the deficit traces to unresolved V genes, and the cause of the others is not known. V and J calls and clone size come straight from that table; D and trimming were deduced from the DNA. For this sample there are around 120,000 clones; almost 90% appear just once. Roughly 0.94% of the sample lies in the top ten.

Each collaborating institution followed its own protocols to collect whole blood in K2EDTA tubes. For TCRbeta analysis, collaborators shipped samples as frozen whole blood, isolated PBMCs, or DNA extracted from either of those sample types. This clonotype originated in a woman between 50 and 59 years old with active or convalescent COVID-19. Sample: peripheral blood.

Read as DNA, the sequence is TGTGCCAGCTCACCTGGGACAGGGTATAGCAATCAGCCCCAGCATTTT. Protein translation: CASSPGTGYSNQPQHF. The rearranged segments are TRBV18 and TRBJ1-5, and 9 bases in between align with TRBD1. The V end gives up 3 bases and the J end 0 bases, leaving 3 bases in the junction not matched to a gene. Spanning cysteine to phenylalanine, the CDR3 consists of 16 amino acids. Only CDR3 DNA is held: 48 bases, read in frame from base 1. In the germline V gene, CDR1 corresponds to KGHSH and CDR2 to LQKENI. The full variable domain, with segments outside the CDR3 supplied by the reference TRBV18 and TRBJ1-5 proteins, appears as NAGVMQNPRHLVRRRGQEARLRCSPMKGHSHVYWYRQLPEEGLKFMVYLQKENIIDESGMPKERFSAEFPKEGPSILRIQQVVRGDSAAYFCASSPGTGYSNQPQHFGDGTRLSIL.